The 21 T cell receptor beta chains given below trace back to one sample, sequenced in a study of blood T cells in healthy people across ages. Together with a sample-barcoded 5' primer, a J-beta primer mix was included in a second PCR lasting about 7 to 11 cycles. TCRdb ran MiXCR on the 5' RACE reads and lists one entry per CDR3 protein. The top ten hold less than 25% of the sample, which has around 710,000 distinct CDR3 sequences, about 40% seen once. Sequencing input: blood. The receptor set was obtained from an older woman in good health.

This clonotype was counted at least ten times. The chain carries TRBV5-1 and TRBJ1-5; 8 bases agree with TRBD1. Trimming cost V 4 bases and J 4 bases; bases outside gene matches: 7. The CDR3 covers 15 residues. Germline V gene data show CDR1 as SGHRS and CDR2 as YFSETQ. CDR3 in amino acids: CASSVGQGPNQPQHF. The CDR3 DNA sequence: TGCGCCAGCAGCGTCGGACAGGGCCCTAATCAGCCCCAGCATTTT. Using reference TRBV5-1 and TRBJ1-5 for the parts outside the CDR3, the full variable domain is KAGVTQTPRYLIKTRGQQVTLSCSPISGHRSVSWYQQTPGQGLQFLFEYFSETQRNKGNFPGRFSGRQFSNSRSEMNVSTLELGDSALYLCASSVGQGPNQPQHFGDGTRLSIL.

This clonotype was detected a few times. V and J are TRBV7-3 and TRBJ2-1; 7 bases match TRBD2. Germline V gene sequence: CDR1 SGHTA, CDR2 FQGTGA. The CDR3 sequence is 18 residues long. Trimming cost V 3 bases and J 4 bases; bases outside gene matches: 15. CDR3 sequence: CASSFYPSTGGKYNEQFF. CDR3 nucleotides: TGTGCCAGCAGCTTTTATCCCTCAACGGGAGGCAAATACAATGAGCAGTTCTTC.

This clonotype was observed a few times. V gene TRBV5-4 combines with J gene TRBJ1-2; the match to TRBD1 covers 9 bases. The CDR3 is 13 amino acids. The junction had 1 base not matched to a gene; V was cut back by 1 base and J by 6 bases. Per germline, CDR1 SGHNT and CDR2 YYREEE (reference sequence). In nucleotides, the CDR3 is TGTGCCAGCAGCTTGACAGGGGGCGATGGCTACACCTTC. Its translation: CASSLTGGDGYTF.

The V call is TRBV29-1, the J call TRBJ1-1; the D is unclear. Germline-derived CDR1 and CDR2 are SQVTM and ANQGSEA. V lost 3 bases to trimming and J lost 5 bases, with 7 bases between them. The CDR3 has 11 amino acids. CDR3 region: CSVDPGTEAFF. The CDR3 DNA follows: TGCAGCGTTGACCCGGGGACTGAAGCTTTCTTT. Supplemented by reference TRBV29-1 and TRBJ1-1, the full variable domain reads SAVISQKPSRDICQRGTSLTIQCQVDSQVTMMFWYRQQPGQSLTLIATANQGSEATYESGFVIDKFPISRPNLTFSTLTVSNMSPEDSSIYLCSVDPGTEAFFGQGTRLTVV.

The chain recombines TRBV20-1 with TRBJ2-5; D remains ambiguous. Trimming pared 6 bases from V and 3 bases from J, leaving 17 bases between. The CDR3 extends over 14 amino acids. Germline loops: CDR1 DFQATT, CDR2 SNEGSKA (reference sequence). CDR3 sequence: CSARLFRAEETQYF. The CDR3, as DNA: TGCAGTGCGCGACTCTTCCGGGCGGAAGAGACCCAGTACTTC.

In DNA, the CDR3 is TGTGCTAGTGGTTTGCCTGGTCTAGCGAAGAGGTCCTACGAGCAGTACTTC. This encodes CASGLPGLAKRSYEQYF. The chain combines TRBV12-5 with TRBJ2-7, with a weak D call TRBD2 (6 bases). V lost 2 bases and J lost 1, with 18 bases in between. The CDR3 totals 17 residues. From germline, CDR1 is LGHNT and CDR2 FRNRAP.

V usage is TRBV9 and J usage is TRBJ2-5; TRBD2 matches at 7 bases. V trimming: 2 bases; J trimming: 0 bases; junction bases outside the gene matches: 1. CDR1 and CDR2 from the germline V gene are SGDLS and YYNGEE. The CDR3 spans 14 residues. CDR3 in amino acids: CASSVSGYQETQYF. The CDR3 DNA reads TGTGCCAGCAGCGTTAGCGGGTACCAAGAGACCCAGTACTTC.

The chain employs TRBV20-1 and TRBJ1-2; D remains ambiguous. The germline CDR1 and CDR2 sequences are DFQATT and SNEGSKA (reference sequence). The V gene lost 0 bases and the J gene lost 4 bases, with 12 bases spanning the gap. The CDR3 is 14 residues long. DNA of the CDR3: TGCAGTGCTAGAGAGGCCCAACTGGGCTATGGCTACACCTTC. Its translation: CSAREAQLGYGYTF.

This clonotype was counted only a few times. Relative to the germline gene, one junction end is altered; a read error may explain this. The chain links TRBV7-7 to TRBJ2-1, with D maybe TRBD2 (6 bases). Looked up from germline, CDR1 is SSHAT and CDR2 is FNYEAQ (reference sequence). The CDR3 consists of 15 residues. CDR3 nucleotides: TGTGCTAGCAGCCCGCGGGCATCTGGGGGGAATGAGCAGTTCTTC. Protein sequence: CASSPRASGGNEQFF.

The sample holds a few counts of this clonotype. The chain employs TRBV2 and TRBJ1-1; TRBD1 is a possible D gene (6 bases). With 7 bases removed from V and 3 bases from J, the gap between germline ends came to 12 bases. The germline V gene has CDR1 SNHLY and CDR2 FYNNEI. The CDR3 consists of 13 residues. The CDR3, as DNA: TGTGCCAGCATCTCGGACAGAGACACTGAAGCTTTCTTT. Translated, it gives CASISDRDTEAFF.

Only one count was recorded for this clonotype. V gene TRBV20-1 combines with J gene TRBJ2-1, with TRBD2 matching over 8 bases. The junction had 2 bases not matched to a gene; V was cut back by 3 bases and J by 1 base. The CDR3 loop spans 14 amino acids. Germline V gene data show CDR1 as DFQATT and CDR2 as SNEGSKA (reference sequence). CDR3 region: CSARGLESYNEQFF. The CDR3 bases are TGCAGTGCTAGGGGACTAGAATCCTACAATGAGCAGTTCTTC.

This clonotype occurred many times. The chain carries TRBV20-1 and TRBJ2-1; D uncertain. Germline V gives CDR1 DFQATT, CDR2 SNEGSKA (reference sequence). Trimming pared 0 bases from V and 3 bases from J, leaving 12 bases between. The CDR3 extends over 15 amino acids. CDR3 in amino acids: CSARDLQTGYNEQFF. The CDR3 DNA follows: TGCAGTGCTAGAGATCTTCAGACTGGCTACAATGAGCAGTTCTTC.

This clonotype was seen a handful of times. This clone may be a read error of a much larger clone one base away. The V gene is TRBV20-1, the J gene TRBJ2-1; possible D gene TRBD1, 6 bases. The CDR3 is made up of 14 amino acids. From germline, CDR1 is DFQATT and CDR2 SNEGSKA (reference sequence). V was clipped by 3 bases and J by 9 bases, with 18 bases between them. CDR3 DNA: TGCAGTGCTAGCCCCCTTAGGGGGTATGGTGAGCAGTTCTTC. Its translation is CSASPLRGYGEQFF.

The sample holds one count of this clonotype. One junction end does not reproduce the germline sequence, and a read error may be involved. J is TRBJ2-1 and V is TRBV12-3 or TRBV12-4; D unresolved. CDR3 length: 9 residues. CDR3 in amino acids: CAGSATRFF. CDR3 nucleotides: TGTGCCGGCAGTGCGACTCGGTTCTTC.

This clonotype occurred a few times. The V and J genes are TRBV6-1 and TRBJ1-1, with a tentative D call TRBD1 (6 bases). Germline values: CDR1 MNHNS, CDR2 SASEGT. Trimming stripped 7 bases from V and 3 bases from J, with 15 bases between. The CDR3 is 14 amino acids. The DNA of the CDR3 is TGTGCCAGCACCATAGGCCAGGGGTACACTGAAGCTTTCTTT. Translating it yields CASTIGQGYTEAFF.

This rearrangement joins TRBV6-2 or TRBV6-3 to TRBJ2-7; D may be TRBD2 (5 bases). This CDR3 has 12 amino acids. Germline V lookup: CDR1 MNHEY, CDR2 SVGEGT. Trimming cost V 8 bases and J 3 bases, with 11 bases left between them. The CDR3 coding sequence is TGTGCCAGCGCCCCCCGGGGCTACGAGCAGTACTTC. The encoded protein is CASAPRGYEQYF.

In its sample, this clonotype was seen a few times. The rearrangement joins TRBV13 to TRBJ2-3; the match to TRBD2 covers 8 bases. V lost 5 bases, J lost 0 bases, and 10 bases stayed unmatched. This CDR3 spans 17 amino acids. CDR1 PRHDT and CDR2 FYEKMQ come from the germline V gene (reference sequence). The chain's CDR3 is CASSPTGTSGSTDTQYF. The CDR3 DNA sequence: TGTGCCAGCAGCCCGACCGGGACTAGTGGTAGCACAGATACGCAGTATTTT.

V and J are TRBV4-2 and TRBJ1-6; TRBD1 matches 10 bases. The V and J ends lost 3 bases and 11 bases, in that order; junction bases with no gene match: 16. From germline, CDR1 is LGHNA and CDR2 YNFKEQ. CDR3 length equals 18 residues. The CDR3 sequence: CASSQSLTRTGGVTPLHF. The CDR3 DNA follows: TGTGCCAGCAGCCAGAGCCTTACCAGGACAGGGGGGGTGACACCCCTCCACTTT.

This clonotype was counted many times. This CDR3 reads CASGGGLGETQYF. DNA for the CDR3: TGTGCCAGCGGAGGCGGCCTCGGGGAGACCCAGTACTTC. This chain links TRBV12-3 or TRBV12-4 with TRBJ2-5; a possible D gene is TRBD2 (5 bases). The CDR3 is 13 amino acids. V was clipped by 8 bases and J by 5 bases, with 15 bases between them.

This clonotype was seen a few times. This chain connects TRBV6-2 or TRBV6-3 to TRBJ2-1; 13 bases fit TRBD2. This CDR3 has 15 amino acids. The germline CDR1 and CDR2 sequences are MNHEY and SVGEGT. V was clipped by 6 bases and J by 6 bases; unmatched bases: 5. The CDR3 region is CASRGGLAGANEQFF. CDR3 sequence (DNA): TGTGCCAGCAGAGGAGGACTAGCGGGAGCCAATGAGCAGTTCTTC.

The gene calls are TRBV20-1 and TRBJ2-5; TRBD2 aligns across 10 bases. Per the germline V gene, CDR1 is DFQATT and CDR2 is SNEGSKA (reference sequence). CDR3 length: 14 amino acids. Germline trimming cut 2 bases from V and 11 bases from J; bases unmatched to any gene: 11. The CDR3 is CSARSTSGNNEQYF. In DNA, the CDR3 is TGCAGTGCTAGAAGTACTAGCGGGAACAATGAGCAGTACTTC.